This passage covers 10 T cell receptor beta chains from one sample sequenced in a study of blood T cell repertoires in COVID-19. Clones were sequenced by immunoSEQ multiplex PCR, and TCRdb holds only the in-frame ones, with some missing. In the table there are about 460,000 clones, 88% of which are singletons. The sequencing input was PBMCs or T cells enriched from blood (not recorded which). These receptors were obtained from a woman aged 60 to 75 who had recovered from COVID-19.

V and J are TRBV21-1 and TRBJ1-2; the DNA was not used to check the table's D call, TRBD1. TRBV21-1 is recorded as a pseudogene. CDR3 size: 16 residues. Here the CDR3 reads CASSKVRDSYNYGYTF. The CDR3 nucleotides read TGTGCCAGCAGCAAAGTTCGGGACAGCTATAACTATGGCTACACCTTC.

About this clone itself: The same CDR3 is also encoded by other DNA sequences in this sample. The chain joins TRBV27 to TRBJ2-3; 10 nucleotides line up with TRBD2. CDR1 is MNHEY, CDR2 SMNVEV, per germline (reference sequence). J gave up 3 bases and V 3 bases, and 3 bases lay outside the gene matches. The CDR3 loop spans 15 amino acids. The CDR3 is CASSLRTSGTDTQYF. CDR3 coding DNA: TGTGCCAGCAGTTTGAGGACTAGCGGTACAGATACGCAGTATTTT.

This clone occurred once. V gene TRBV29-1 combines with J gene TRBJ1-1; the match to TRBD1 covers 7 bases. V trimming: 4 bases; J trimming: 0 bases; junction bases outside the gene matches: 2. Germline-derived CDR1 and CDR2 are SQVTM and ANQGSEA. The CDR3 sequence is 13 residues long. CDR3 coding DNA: TGCAGCGTTGTTGGACAGGTGAACACTGAAGCTTTCTTT. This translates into CSVVGQVNTEAFF.

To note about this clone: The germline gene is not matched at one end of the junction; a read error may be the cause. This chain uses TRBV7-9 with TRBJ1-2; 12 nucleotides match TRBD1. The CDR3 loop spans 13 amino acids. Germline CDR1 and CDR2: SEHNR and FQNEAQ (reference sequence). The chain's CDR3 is CASSLYGTGGGIF. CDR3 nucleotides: TGTGCCAGCAGTTTATACGGGACAGGGGGCGGTATCTTC.

CDR3 coding DNA: TGTGCCAGCTCACCCGGACTAGTCCCCACAGATACGCAGTATTTT. Residues: CASSPGLVPTDTQYF. The gene calls are TRBV18 and TRBJ2-3, with 7 nucleotides matching TRBD2. Trimming at V came to 3 bases and at J to 2 bases, leaving 5 bases not matched to a gene. Looked up from germline, CDR1 is KGHSH and CDR2 is LQKENI. The length of the CDR3 is 15 residues.

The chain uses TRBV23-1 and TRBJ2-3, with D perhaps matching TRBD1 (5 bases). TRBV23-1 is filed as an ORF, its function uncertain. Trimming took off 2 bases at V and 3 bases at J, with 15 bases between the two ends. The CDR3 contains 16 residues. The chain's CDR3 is CASSQPKRSGTDTQYF. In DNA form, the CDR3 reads TGCGCCAGCAGTCAACCTAAGCGCTCAGGGACAGATACGCAGTATTTT.

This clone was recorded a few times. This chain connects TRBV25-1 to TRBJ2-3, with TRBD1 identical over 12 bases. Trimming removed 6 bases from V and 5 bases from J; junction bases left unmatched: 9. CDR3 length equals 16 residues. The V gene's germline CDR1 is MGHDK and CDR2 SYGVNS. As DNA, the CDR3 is TGTGCCAGCAGGCCGGGACAGGGGGCAGTGAAAGATACGCAGTATTTT. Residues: CASRPGQGAVKDTQYF.

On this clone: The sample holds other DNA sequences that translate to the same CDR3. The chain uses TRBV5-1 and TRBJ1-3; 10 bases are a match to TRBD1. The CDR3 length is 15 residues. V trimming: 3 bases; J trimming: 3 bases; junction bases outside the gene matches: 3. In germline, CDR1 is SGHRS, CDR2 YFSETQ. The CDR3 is CASSSGTGVGNTIYF. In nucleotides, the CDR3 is TGCGCCAGCAGCTCCGGGACAGGGGTTGGAAACACCATATATTTT.

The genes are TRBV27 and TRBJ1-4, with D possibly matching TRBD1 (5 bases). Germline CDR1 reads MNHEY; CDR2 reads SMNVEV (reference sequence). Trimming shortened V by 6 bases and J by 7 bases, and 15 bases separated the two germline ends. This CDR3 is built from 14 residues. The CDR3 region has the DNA TGTGCCAGCAGCCCAGGGCTCATTGGTGAAAAACTGTTTTTT. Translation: CASSPGLIGEKLFF.

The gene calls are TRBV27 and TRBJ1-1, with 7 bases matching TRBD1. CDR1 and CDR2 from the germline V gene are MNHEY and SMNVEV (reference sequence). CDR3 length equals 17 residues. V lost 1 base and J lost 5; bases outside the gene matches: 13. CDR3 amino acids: CASSLWNRGGSGTEAFF. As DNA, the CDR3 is TGTGCCAGCAGTTTATGGAATCGAGGGGGCAGTGGAACTGAAGCTTTCTTT.